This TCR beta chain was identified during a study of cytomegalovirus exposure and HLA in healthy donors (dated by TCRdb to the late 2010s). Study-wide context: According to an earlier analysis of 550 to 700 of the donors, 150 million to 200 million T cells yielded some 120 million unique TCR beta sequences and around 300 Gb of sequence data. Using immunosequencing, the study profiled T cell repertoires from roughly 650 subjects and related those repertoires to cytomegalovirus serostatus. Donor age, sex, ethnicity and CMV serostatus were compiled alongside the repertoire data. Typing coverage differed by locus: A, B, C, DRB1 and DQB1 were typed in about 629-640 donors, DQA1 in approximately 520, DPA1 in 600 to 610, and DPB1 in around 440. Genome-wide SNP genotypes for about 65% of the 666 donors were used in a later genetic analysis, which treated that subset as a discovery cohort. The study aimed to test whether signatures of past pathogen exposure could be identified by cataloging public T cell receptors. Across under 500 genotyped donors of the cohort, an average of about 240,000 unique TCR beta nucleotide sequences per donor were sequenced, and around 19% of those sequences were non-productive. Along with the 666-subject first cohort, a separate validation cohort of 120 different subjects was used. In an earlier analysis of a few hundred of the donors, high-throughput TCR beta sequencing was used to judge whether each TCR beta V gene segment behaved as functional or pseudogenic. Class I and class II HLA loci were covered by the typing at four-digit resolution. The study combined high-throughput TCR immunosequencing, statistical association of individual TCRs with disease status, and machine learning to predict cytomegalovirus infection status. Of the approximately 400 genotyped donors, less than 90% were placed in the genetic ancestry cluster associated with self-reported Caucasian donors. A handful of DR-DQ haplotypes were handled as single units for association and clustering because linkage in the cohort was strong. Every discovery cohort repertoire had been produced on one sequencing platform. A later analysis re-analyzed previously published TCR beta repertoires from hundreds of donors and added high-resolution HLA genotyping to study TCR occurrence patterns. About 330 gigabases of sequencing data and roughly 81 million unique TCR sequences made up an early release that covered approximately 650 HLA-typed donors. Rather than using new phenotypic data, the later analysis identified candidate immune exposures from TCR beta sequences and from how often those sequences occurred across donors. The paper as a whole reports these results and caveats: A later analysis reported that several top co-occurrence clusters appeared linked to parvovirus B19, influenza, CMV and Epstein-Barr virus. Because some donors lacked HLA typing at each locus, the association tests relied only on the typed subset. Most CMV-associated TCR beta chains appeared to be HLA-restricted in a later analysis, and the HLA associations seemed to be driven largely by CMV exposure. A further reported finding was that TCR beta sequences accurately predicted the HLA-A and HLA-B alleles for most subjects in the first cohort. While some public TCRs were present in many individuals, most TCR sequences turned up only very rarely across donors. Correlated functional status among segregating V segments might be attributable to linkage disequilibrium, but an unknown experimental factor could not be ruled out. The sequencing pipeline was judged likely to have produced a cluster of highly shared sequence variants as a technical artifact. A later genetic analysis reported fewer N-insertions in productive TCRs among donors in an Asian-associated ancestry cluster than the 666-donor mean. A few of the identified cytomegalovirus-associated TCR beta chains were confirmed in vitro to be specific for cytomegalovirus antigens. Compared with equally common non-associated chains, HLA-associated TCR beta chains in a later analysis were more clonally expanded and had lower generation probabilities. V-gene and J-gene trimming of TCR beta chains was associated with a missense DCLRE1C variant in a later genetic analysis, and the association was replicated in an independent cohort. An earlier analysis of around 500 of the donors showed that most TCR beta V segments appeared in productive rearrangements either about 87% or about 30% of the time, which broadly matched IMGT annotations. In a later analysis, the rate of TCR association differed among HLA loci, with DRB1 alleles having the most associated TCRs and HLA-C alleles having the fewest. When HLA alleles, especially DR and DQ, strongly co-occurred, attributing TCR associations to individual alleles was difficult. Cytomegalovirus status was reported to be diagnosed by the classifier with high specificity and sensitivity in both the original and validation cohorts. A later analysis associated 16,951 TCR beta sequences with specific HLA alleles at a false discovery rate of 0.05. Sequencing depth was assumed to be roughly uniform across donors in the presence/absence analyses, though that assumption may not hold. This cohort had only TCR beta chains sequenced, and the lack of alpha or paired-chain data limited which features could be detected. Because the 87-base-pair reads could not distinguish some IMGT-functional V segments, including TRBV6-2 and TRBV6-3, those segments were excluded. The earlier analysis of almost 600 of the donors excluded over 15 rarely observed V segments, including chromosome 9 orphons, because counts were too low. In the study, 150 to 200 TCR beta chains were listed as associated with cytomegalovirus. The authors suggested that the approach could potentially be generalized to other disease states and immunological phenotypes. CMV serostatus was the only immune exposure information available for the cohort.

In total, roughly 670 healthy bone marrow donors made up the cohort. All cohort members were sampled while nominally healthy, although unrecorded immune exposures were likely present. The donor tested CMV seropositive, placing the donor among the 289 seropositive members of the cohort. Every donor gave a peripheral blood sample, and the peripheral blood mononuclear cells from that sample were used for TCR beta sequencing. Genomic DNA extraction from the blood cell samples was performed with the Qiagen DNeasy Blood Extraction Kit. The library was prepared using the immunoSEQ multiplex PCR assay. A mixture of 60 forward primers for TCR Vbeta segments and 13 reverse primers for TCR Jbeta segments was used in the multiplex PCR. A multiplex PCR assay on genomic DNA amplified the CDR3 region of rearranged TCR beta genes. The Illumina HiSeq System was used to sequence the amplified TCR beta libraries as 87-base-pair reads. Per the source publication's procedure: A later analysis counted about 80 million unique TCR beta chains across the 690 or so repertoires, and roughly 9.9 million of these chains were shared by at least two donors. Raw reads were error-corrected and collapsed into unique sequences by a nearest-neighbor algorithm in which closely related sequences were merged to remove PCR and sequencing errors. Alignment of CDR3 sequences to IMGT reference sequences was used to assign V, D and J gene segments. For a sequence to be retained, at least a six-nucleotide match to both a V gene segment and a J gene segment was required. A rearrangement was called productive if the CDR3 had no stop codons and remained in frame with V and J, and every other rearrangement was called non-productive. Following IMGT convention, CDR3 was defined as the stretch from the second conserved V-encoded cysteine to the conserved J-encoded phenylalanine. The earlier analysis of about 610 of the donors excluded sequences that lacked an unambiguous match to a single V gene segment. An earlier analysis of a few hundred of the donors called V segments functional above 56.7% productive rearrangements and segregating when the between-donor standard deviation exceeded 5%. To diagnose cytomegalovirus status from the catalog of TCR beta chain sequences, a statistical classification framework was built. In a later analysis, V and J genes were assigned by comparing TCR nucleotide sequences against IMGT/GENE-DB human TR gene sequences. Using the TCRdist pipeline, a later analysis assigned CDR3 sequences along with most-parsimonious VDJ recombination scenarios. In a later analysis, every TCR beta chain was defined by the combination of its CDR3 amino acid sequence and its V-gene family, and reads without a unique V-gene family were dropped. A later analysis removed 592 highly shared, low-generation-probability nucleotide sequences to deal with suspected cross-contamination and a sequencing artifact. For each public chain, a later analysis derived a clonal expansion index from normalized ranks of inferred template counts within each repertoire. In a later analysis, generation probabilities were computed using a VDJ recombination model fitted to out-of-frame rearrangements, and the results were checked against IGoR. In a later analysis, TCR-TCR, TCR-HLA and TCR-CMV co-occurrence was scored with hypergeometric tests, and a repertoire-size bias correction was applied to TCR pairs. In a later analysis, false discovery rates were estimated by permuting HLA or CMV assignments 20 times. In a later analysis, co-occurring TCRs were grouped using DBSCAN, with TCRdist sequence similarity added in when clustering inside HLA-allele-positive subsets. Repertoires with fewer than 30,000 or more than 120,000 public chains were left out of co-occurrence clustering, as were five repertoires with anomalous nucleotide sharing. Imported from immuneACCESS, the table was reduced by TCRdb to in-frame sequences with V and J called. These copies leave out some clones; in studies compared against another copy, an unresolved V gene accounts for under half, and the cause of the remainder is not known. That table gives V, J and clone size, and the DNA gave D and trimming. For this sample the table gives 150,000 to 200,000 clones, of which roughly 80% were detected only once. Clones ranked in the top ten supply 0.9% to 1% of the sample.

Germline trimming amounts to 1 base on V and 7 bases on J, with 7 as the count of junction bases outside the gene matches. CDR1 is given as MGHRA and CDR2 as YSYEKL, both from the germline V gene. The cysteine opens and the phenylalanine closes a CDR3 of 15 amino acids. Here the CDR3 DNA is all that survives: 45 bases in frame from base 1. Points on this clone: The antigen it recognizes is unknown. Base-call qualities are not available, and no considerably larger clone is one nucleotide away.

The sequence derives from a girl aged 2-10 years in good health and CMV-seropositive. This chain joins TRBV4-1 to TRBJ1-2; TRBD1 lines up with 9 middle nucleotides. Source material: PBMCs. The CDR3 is CASSQVRGQGRGYTF. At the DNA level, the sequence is TGCGCCAGCAGCCAAGTTAGGGGACAGGGACGTGGCTACACCTTC.